This T cell receptor (beta chain) appears in the sequencing data of a study of blood T cell repertoires in COVID-19. Study-level information: T cells, B-cell-depleted T cells, or PBMCs provided the cDNA or gDNA that served as material.

The authors' processing: The assay estimated nucleated cells by amplifying reference gene primers. Method: immunoSEQ multiplex PCR; TCRdb's copy keeps in-frame clones and lacks some. For V, J and clone size, that table is used; D and trimming come from the DNA. The sample gives some 70,000 clones, about 87% of which show up once; about 6.4% is in the top ten. CDR1 and CDR2 (germline): SGDLS, YYNGEE. The CDR3 length is 15 residues. Trimming stripped 0 bases from V and 4 bases from J, with 11 bases between. The chain combines TRBV9 with TRBJ2-1, with D possibly TRBD2 on 6 matching bases. This TCR came from a woman between 65 and 79 years old with acute or convalescent COVID-19. The specimen was peripheral blood. CDR3 DNA sequence: TGTGCCAGCAGCGTAGAGGGACTTCCATACAATGAGCAGTTCTTC. Translation gives CASSVEGLPYNEQFF.